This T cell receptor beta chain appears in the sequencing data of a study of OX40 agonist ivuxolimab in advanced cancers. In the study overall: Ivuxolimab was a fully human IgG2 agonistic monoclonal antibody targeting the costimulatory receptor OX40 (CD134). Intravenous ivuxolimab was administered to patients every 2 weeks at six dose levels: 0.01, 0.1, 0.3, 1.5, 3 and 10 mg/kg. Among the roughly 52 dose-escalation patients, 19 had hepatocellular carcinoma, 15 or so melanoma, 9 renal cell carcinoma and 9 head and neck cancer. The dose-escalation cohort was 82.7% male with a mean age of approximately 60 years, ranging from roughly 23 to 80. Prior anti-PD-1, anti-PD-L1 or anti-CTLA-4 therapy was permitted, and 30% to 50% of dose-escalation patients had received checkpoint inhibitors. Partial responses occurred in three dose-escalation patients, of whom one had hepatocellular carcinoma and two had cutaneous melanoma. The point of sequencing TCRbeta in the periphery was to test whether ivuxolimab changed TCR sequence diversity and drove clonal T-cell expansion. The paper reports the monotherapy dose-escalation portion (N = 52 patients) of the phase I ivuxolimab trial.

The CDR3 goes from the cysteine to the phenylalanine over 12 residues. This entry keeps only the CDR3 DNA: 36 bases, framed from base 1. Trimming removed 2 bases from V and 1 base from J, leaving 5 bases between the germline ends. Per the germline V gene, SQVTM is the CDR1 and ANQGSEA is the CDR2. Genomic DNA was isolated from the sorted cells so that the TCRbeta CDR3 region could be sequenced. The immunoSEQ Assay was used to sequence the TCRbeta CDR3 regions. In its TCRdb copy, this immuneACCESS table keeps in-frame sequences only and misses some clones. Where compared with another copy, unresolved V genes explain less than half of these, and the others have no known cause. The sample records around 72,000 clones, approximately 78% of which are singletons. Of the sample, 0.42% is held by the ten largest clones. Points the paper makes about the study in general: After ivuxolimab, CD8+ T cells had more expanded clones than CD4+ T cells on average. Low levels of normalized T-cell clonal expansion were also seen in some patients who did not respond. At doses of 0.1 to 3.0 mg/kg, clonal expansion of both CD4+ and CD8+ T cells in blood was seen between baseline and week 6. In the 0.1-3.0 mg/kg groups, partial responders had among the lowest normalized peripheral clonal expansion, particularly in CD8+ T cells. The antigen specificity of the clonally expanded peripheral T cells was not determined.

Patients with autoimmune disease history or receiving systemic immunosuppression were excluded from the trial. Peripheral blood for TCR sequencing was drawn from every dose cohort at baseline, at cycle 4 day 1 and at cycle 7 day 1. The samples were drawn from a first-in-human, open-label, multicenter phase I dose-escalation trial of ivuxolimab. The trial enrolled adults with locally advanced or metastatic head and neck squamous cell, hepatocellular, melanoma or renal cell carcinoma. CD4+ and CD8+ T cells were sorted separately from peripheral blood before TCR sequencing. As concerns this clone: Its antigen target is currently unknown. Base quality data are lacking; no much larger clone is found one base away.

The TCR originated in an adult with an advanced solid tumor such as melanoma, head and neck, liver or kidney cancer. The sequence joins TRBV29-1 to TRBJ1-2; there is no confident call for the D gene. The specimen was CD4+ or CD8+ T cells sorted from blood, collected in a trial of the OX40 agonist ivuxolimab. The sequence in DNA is TGCAGCGTTGAAAGCAGTAACTATGGCTACACCTTC. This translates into CSVESSNYGYTF.